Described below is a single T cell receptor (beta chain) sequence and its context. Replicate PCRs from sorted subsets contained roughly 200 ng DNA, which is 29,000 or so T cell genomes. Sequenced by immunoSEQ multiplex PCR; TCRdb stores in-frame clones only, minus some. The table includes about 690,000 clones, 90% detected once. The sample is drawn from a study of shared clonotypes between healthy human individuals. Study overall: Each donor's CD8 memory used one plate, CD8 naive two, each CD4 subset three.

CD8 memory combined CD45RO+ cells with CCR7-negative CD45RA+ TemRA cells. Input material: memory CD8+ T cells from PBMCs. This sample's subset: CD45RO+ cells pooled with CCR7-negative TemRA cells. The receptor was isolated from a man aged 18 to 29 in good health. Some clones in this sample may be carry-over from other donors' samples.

CDR3 sequence (DNA): TGTGCCAGCAGCCCCTCTTGGGCGGTAACTAATGAAAAACTGTTTTTT. Protein sequence: CASSPSWAVTNEKLFF. This chain connects TRBV9 to TRBJ1-4; D uncertain. The ends were cut back, 4 bases at V and 1 base at J, with 14 bases in the middle. The germline gives CDR1 SGDLS, CDR2 YYNGEE. CDR3 length: 16 residues.